This is a list of T cell receptor beta chains from one sample in a study of cytomegalovirus exposure and HLA in healthy donors. Sequencing used immunoSEQ multiplex PCR; TCRdb keeps in-frame clones, though not all of them. The sample has about 70,000 clones; about 73% are singletons. The sample consisted of PBMCs. These receptors all come from a woman aged 25-40 years in good health and CMV-seronegative. CDR3s leave out the opening cysteine and the closing phenylalanine or tryptophan. D genes are given only for firm matches. The listing skips clone size in some rows; elsewhere it reads once, few, many or a size class.

CDR3 protein | D gene | V gene | clone size | J gene
ASSLHAGGRSEQF | TRBD2 | TRBV5-8 | - | TRBJ2-1
ASRQGSSYEQY | - | TRBV5-4 | - | TRBJ2-7
ASSPRLGPLFNTEAF | - | TRBV7-9 | - | TRBJ1-1
ASSALTGYEQY | - | TRBV6-1 | once | TRBJ2-7
ASSASQAGGDGNEQF | TRBD1 | TRBV9 | - | TRBJ2-1
ASSVGGGAETQY | - | TRBV9 | - | TRBJ2-5
ALRQGRTEAF | TRBD1 | TRBV2 | once | TRBJ1-1
ASTLQGPTEAF | - | TRBV7-9 | - | TRBJ1-1
ASSDQLGRIGKTQY | - | TRBV6-1 | - | TRBJ2-5
ASSLTAGRTEAF | - | TRBV5-1 | - | TRBJ1-1
ASSQNPTTGINYGYT | TRBD1 | TRBV5-1 | few | TRBJ1-2
VRSQSGRGSGEQY | - | TRBV7-5 | once | TRBJ2-7
ATLLYNEQF | - | TRBV19 | - | TRBJ2-1
ASTRRGRAPNEQF | TRBD2 | TRBV6-6 | - | TRBJ2-1
ASSPPGGLAF | - | TRBV5-4 | - | TRBJ1-1
ASSVQGPANYGYT | - | TRBV2 | - | TRBJ1-2
ASSAGRGVGNTIY | - | TRBV6-1 | few | TRBJ1-3
ASSMGTTGNTEAF | - | TRBV19 | - | TRBJ1-1
ASSPETGDGEQF | TRBD1 | TRBV28 | - | TRBJ2-1
ASSEKHGTEY | TRBD1 | TRBV6-5 | - | TRBJ2-3
ASSLGTGGSIQF | TRBD1 | TRBV5-1 | - | TRBJ2-1
SAAVGFEQY | - | TRBV29-1 | few | TRBJ2-7
ASSRGTATGELF | TRBD1 | TRBV5-1 | - | TRBJ2-2
ASSTSTGGGSPLH | TRBD1 | TRBV2 | - | TRBJ1-6
ASSYHRGPQHSEKLF | TRBD1 | TRBV5-8 | - | TRBJ1-4
AWGTGGMGNQPQH | TRBD1 | TRBV30 | few | TRBJ1-5
ASSPAVEPQH | - | TRBV19 | - | TRBJ1-5
ASSPGTSDTQY | TRBD2 | TRBV7-7 | once | TRBJ2-3